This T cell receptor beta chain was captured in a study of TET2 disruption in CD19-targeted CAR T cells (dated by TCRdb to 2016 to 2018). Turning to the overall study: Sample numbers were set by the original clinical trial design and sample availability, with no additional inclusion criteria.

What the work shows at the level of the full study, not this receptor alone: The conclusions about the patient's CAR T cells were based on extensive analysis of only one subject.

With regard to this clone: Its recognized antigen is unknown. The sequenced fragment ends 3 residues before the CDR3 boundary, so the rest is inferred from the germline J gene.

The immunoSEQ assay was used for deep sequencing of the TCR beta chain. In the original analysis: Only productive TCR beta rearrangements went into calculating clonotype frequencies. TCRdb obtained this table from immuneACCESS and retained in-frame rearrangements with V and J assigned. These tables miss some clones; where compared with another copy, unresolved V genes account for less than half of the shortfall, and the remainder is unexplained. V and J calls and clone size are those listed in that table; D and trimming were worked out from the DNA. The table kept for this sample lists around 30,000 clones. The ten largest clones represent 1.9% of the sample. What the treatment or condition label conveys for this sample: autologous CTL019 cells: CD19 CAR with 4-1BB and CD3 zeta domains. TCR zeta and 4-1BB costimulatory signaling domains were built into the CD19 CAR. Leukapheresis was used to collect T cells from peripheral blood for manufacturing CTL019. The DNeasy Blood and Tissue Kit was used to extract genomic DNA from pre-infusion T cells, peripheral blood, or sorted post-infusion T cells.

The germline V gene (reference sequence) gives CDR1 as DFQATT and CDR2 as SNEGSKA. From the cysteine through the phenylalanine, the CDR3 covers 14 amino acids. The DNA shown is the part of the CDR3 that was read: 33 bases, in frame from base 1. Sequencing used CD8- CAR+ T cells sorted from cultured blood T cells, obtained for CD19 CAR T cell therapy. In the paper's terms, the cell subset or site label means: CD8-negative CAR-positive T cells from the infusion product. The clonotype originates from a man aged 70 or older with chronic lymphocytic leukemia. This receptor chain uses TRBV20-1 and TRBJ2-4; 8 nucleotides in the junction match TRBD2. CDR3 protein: CSARAGGRQETQYF. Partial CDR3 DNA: TGCAGTGCTAGAGCGGGGGGGCGCCAAGAGACT.